The rows below give T cell receptor beta chains drawn from one sample of a study of blood T cell repertoires in COVID-19. This table comes from immunoSEQ multiplex PCR, and its TCRdb copy is limited to in-frame clones, with some not included. The repertoire holds just over 250,000 clones, with about 88% as singletons. The sequencing sample was made of peripheral blood. The origin of the receptors is a man aged 55 to 69 who had recovered from COVID-19. The CDR3 runs from the conserved cysteine through the conserved F or W. A D gene is named only where the DNA matches it firmly. Clone size is shown for a subset of rows, as once, few, many or a class of expanded clone.

D gene | J gene | CDR3 length | clone size | V gene | CDR3 protein | CDR3 DNA
TRBD2 | TRBJ2-3 | 17 | NA | TRBV3-1/TRBV3-2 | CASSQETSGVSTDTQYF | TGTGCCAGCAGCCAAGAAACTAGCGGGGTGAGCACAGATACGCAGTATTTT
TRBD1 | TRBJ1-3 | 16 | NA | TRBV30 | CAWDPGQGSSGNTIYF | TGTGCCTGGGATCCGGGACAGGGGTCTTCTGGAAACACCATATATTTT
TRBD1 | TRBJ1-1 | 14 | once | TRBV30 | CAWSVGQGNTEAFF | TGTGCCTGGAGTGTGGGACAGGGGAACACTGAAGCTTTCTTT
TRBD1 | TRBJ1-4 | 15 | NA | TRBV9 | CASSVQGQGGEKLFF | TGTGCCAGCAGCGTGCAGGGACAGGGTGGTGAAAAACTGTTTTTT
NA | TRBJ2-7 | 14 | NA | TRBV3-1/TRBV3-2 | CASTLTGVIGEQYF | TGTGCCAGCACCCTGACAGGAGTTATTGGCGAGCAGTACTTC
TRBD2 | TRBJ2-4 | 18 | NA | TRBV27 | CASSHQASGGAVKNIQYF | TGTGCCAGCAGTCACCAGGCTAGCGGGGGGGCTGTCAAAAACATTCAGTACTTC
NA | TRBJ2-6 | 16 | NA | TRBV2 | CASSFSGGTGANVLTF | TGTGCCAGCAGTTTCTCGGGCGGGACTGGGGCCAACGTCCTGACTTTC
TRBD1 | TRBJ1-6 | 15 | NA | TRBV5-1 | CASSTGTGGYSPLHF | TGCGCCAGCAGCACCGGGACAGGCGGTTATTCACCCCTCCACTTT
NA | TRBJ2-2 | 17 | NA | TRBV5-1 | CASSLVPGKIDTGELFF | TGCGCCAGCAGCCTCGTGCCAGGGAAGATCGACACCGGGGAGCTGTTTTTT
NA | TRBJ2-1 | 13 | NA | TRBV10-3 | CAIYRVSYNEQFF | TGTGCCATCTACCGGGTCTCCTACAATGAGCAGTTCTTC
NA | TRBJ2-3 | 14 | NA | TRBV10-3 | CAISETQRADTQYF | TGTGCCATCAGTGAGACCCAGCGGGCAGATACGCAGTATTTT
NA | TRBJ2-5 | 17 | NA | TRBV6-1 | CASSEALLGQGLETQYF | TGTGCCAGCAGTGAAGCGCTTCTGGGCCAGGGACTAGAGACCCAGTACTTC
TRBD1 | TRBJ1-2 | 14 | NA | TRBV6-5 | CASSRGTGGGGYTF | TGTGCCAGCAGCCGGGGGACAGGGGGTGGTGGCTACACCTTC
TRBD2 | TRBJ2-4 | 16 | once | TRBV7-9 | CASSYILAGGPNIQYF | TGTGCCAGCAGCTACATTTTAGCGGGGGGGCCGAACATTCAGTACTTC
NA | TRBJ2-5 | 14 | NA | TRBV7-9 | CASSIVGAQETQYF | TGTGCCAGCAGCATCGTGGGGGCTCAAGAGACCCAGTACTTC
NA | TRBJ2-7 | 15 | few | TRBV6-5 | CASRAPRSGSHEQYF | TGTGCCAGCAGAGCACCCCGCTCCGGGAGCCACGAGCAGTACTTC
NA | TRBJ1-3 | 13 | NA | TRBV27 | CASSSGSGNTIYF | TGTGCCAGCAGTTCGGGGTCCGGAAACACCATATATTTT
TRBD1 | TRBJ1-2 | 16 | NA | TRBV4-2 | CASSQDYGQGADGYTF | TGTGCCAGCAGCCAAGATTATGGACAGGGGGCAGATGGCTACACCTTC
NA | TRBJ1-1 | 13 | NA | TRBV6-5 | CASSIRGNTEAFF | TGTGCCAGCAGTATCAGGGGGAACACTGAAGCTTTCTTT
NA | TRBJ1-6 | 20 | NA | TRBV21-1 | CASSKAGGDRGQVKRSPLHF | TGTGCCAGCAGCAAAGCGGGAGGAGACAGGGGGCAAGTAAAAAGATCACCCCTCCACTTT
TRBD1 | TRBJ2-7 | 15 | NA | TRBV9 | CASSDHPGQTYEQYF | TGTGCCAGCAGCGATCATCCGGGACAGACCTACGAGCAGTACTTC
TRBD2 | TRBJ2-1 | 16 | NA | TRBV15 | CATSRDTGTSSNEQFF | TGTGCCACCAGCAGAGACACCGGGACTAGTAGCAATGAGCAGTTCTTC
NA | TRBJ2-5 | 15 | NA | TRBV25-1 | CASSEQQWPWETQYF | TGTGCCAGCAGTGAACAACAGTGGCCTTGGGAGACCCAGTACTTC
NA | TRBJ1-5 | 15 | NA | TRBV3-1/TRBV3-2 | CASSQGGRANQPQHF | TGTGCCAGCAGCCAAGGGGGCAGGGCGAATCAGCCCCAGCATTTT
NA | TRBJ1-6 | 15 | once | TRBV7-2 | CASSGPTARNSPLHF | TGTGCCAGCAGCGGGCCGACAGCACGTAATTCACCCCTCCACTTT
TRBD2 | TRBJ2-5 | 18 | NA | TRBV4-2 | CASSQDVWVAGGQETQYF | TGTGCCAGCAGCCAAGATGTTTGGGTAGCGGGGGGGCAAGAGACCCAGTACTTC
NA | TRBJ2-7 | 13 | NA | TRBV15 | CATSYLASDEQYF | TGTGCCACCAGTTACCTAGCTAGCGACGAGCAGTACTTC
NA | TRBJ2-7 | 14 | NA | TRBV10-1 | CASKKDSDSYEQYF | TGCGCCAGCAAAAAGGACAGCGACTCCTACGAGCAGTACTTC
NA | TRBJ2-7 | 16 | NA | TRBV18 | CASSPRGGASSYEQYF | TGTGCCAGCTCACCACGGGGGGGGGCATCTTCCTACGAGCAGTACTTC
NA | TRBJ2-7 | 14 | once | TRBV4-1 | CASSQDLTLYEQYF | TGCGCCAGCAGCCAAGATTTGACTTTGTACGAGCAGTACTTC
NA | TRBJ2-7 | 15 | NA | TRBV5-4 | CASSPSVGGTYEQYF | TGTGCCAGCAGCCCATCGGTTGGCGGCACCTACGAGCAGTACTTC
TRBD1 | TRBJ1-2 | 13 | NA | TRBV19 | CASRDRGDYGYTF | TGTGCCAGTAGGGACAGGGGTGACTATGGCTACACCTTC
NA | TRBJ2-3 | 14 | once | TRBV27 | CASSLKETTDTQYF | TGTGCCAGCAGTTTAAAGGAGACCACAGATACGCAGTATTTT
TRBD1 | TRBJ1-2 | 13 | NA | TRBV12-3/TRBV12-4 | CASSWGQGIGYTF | TGTGCCAGCAGTTGGGGACAGGGCATTGGCTACACCTTC
NA | TRBJ2-3 | 14 | NA | TRBV29-1 | CSVGQGGDTDTQYF | TGCAGCGTTGGACAGGGAGGTGACACAGATACGCAGTATTTT
TRBD1 | TRBJ1-1 | 16 | NA | TRBV30 | CAWSATPGTGKTEAFF | TGTGCCTGGAGTGCAACGCCCGGGACAGGGAAAACTGAAGCTTTCTTT
TRBD2 | TRBJ2-7 | 16 | many | TRBV11-2 | CASSLRTGLGTYEQYF | TGTGCCAGCAGCTTACGTACGGGACTAGGGACCTACGAGCAGTACTTC
NA | TRBJ2-5 | 12 | NA | TRBV6-5 | CASSYLQETQYF | TGTGCCAGCAGTTATTTACAAGAGACCCAGTACTTC
NA | TRBJ2-2 | 15 | NA | TRBV5-6 | CASRNRVANTGELFF | TGTGCCAGCAGGAACAGGGTTGCGAACACCGGGGAGCTGTTTTTT
NA | TRBJ1-2 | 12 | NA | TRBV7-8 | CASSLVGDGYTF | TGTGCCAGCAGCTTAGTAGGGGATGGCTACACCTTC
TRBD2 | TRBJ2-1 | 14 | NA | TRBV14 | CASSQDLRGGRQFF | TGTGCCAGCAGCCAAGATCTGCGGGGGGGCAGGCAGTTCTTC
NA | TRBJ2-3 | 16 | once | TRBV18 | CASSPVGGGPTDTQYF | TGTGCCAGCTCACCAGTAGGGGGGGGGCCGACAGATACGCAGTATTTT
NA | TRBJ1-4 | 14 | NA | TRBV3-1/TRBV3-2 | CASSQSVANEKLFF | TGTGCCAGCAGCCAGTCGGTAGCTAATGAAAAACTGTTTTTT
NA | TRBJ1-4 | 14 | NA | TRBV5-1 | CASRKEVTNEKLFF | TGCGCCAGCAGGAAGGAGGTAACTAATGAAAAACTGTTTTTT
TRBD2 | TRBJ2-3 | 17 | NA | TRBV27 | CASSLSRTSGEIDTQYF | TGTGCCAGCAGTTTATCTAGGACTAGCGGGGAAATAGATACGCAGTATTTT
TRBD1 | TRBJ1-4 | 15 | NA | TRBV13 | CASSLGDRVDEKLFF | TGTGCCAGCAGCTTGGGCGACAGGGTTGATGAAAAACTGTTTTTT
NA | TRBJ1-1 | 14 | NA | TRBV13 | CASSLRRGGTEAFF | TGTGCCAGCAGCTTACGGAGGGGCGGCACTGAAGCTTTCTTT
TRBD1 | TRBJ2-5 | 14 | NA | TRBV18 | CASSATGVKETQYF | TGTGCCAGCTCAGCTACAGGGGTGAAAGAGACCCAGTACTTC
TRBD2 | TRBJ2-3 | 16 | NA | TRBV10-3 | CAISGSSGGARDTQYF | TGTGCCATCAGTGGTTCTAGCGGGGGGGCAAGAGATACGCAGTATTTT
TRBD2 | TRBJ2-2 | 16 | NA | TRBV5-4 | CASSPTSGGYTGELFF | TGTGCCAGCAGCCCCACTAGCGGGGGGTACACCGGGGAGCTGTTTTTT
TRBD2 | TRBJ2-5 | 15 | NA | TRBV7-2 | CASSLGTSGGRTQYF | TGTGCCAGCAGCTTAGGGACTAGCGGGGGGCGGACCCAGTACTTC
TRBD1 | TRBJ1-4 | 14 | NA | TRBV6-5 | CASRRDSMNEKLFF | TGTGCCAGCAGGCGGGACAGCATGAATGAAAAACTGTTTTTT
TRBD1 | TRBJ2-4 | 16 | NA | TRBV19 | CASSNPGQGAKNIQYF | TGTGCCAGTAGTAATCCGGGACAGGGAGCCAAAAACATTCAGTACTTC
NA | TRBJ2-4 | 15 | NA | TRBV5-1 | CASSEVDIAKNIQYF | TGCGCCAGCAGCGAAGTTGACATAGCCAAAAACATTCAGTACTTC
TRBD1 | TRBJ1-1 | 13 | NA | TRBV18 | CASSPGQGVGAFF | TGTGCCAGCTCACCGGGGCAGGGGGTTGGCGCTTTCTTT
NA | TRBJ1-2 | 14 | NA | TRBV6-5 | CARFPGGGGGGYTF | TGTGCCAGATTCCCCGGGGGAGGGGGAGGTGGCTACACCTTC